Below, one T cell receptor (beta chain) is given with its context. The length of the CDR3 is 14 residues. Trimming stripped 7 bases from V and 1 base from J, with 13 bases between. From germline, CDR1 is MNHNS and CDR2 SASEGT. One entry per CDR3 protein, called by TCRdb with MiXCR from the 5' RACE reads. Here the sample spans approximately 340,000 distinct CDR3 sequences, about 15% being singletons. The data derive from a study of T-cell memory formation after mild COVID-19. The TCR comes from a man between 18 and 29 years old who had mild COVID-19 (a few samples of this study predate the infection). Cell type and time point are not known. The J gene is TRBJ2-5, the V gene TRBV6-1; a weak D match, TRBD2 (5 bases). The material sequenced was PBMCs or a T cell subset sorted from them (not recorded which). The CDR3 is CASNPAGSQETQYF. DNA for the CDR3: TGTGCCAGCAACCCGGCGGGCAGCCAAGAGACCCAGTACTTC.